This TCR beta chain was sequenced in a study of cytomegalovirus exposure and HLA in healthy donors. This CDR3 has 15 residues. CDR1 and CDR2 (germline): SGHNT, YYREEE (reference sequence). V shed 6 bases, J shed 6 bases, and the junction held 13 bases outside the gene matches. Whole-study findings and limits: Most TCR sequences were rare, but some public TCRs occurred in many donors. Researchers reported in a later analysis that a missense DCLRE1C variant was tied to TCR beta V- and J-gene trimming.

As concerns this clone: What it binds is unknown.

The primer mix had 60 Vbeta and 13 Jbeta primers. Assay: immunoSEQ multiplex PCR; the TCRdb copy retains only in-frame clones and omits some. Of just over 95,000 clones in the sample, 60% to 85% are singletons; the top ten hold 4.9%. The chain is built from TRBV5-4 and TRBJ2-7; TRBD2 agrees at 9 bases. Sequenced input: PBMCs. The source of this sequence is a woman aged 40 to 50 in good health and CMV-seronegative. CDR3 region: CASTDRAGGLVEQYF. The DNA for the CDR3 is TGTGCCAGCACCGACCGAGCGGGGGGCCTCGTCGAGCAGTACTTC. Combining the CDR3 with reference TRBV5-4 and TRBJ2-7 gives the whole variable domain ETGVTQSPTHLIKTRGQQVTLRCSSQSGHNTVSWYQQALGQGPQFIFQYYREEENGRGNFPPRFSGLQFPNYSSELNVNALELDDSALYLCASTDRAGGLVEQYFGPGTRLTVT.